This entry is about one T cell receptor (beta chain). In the authors' methods: It was from reference gene primer amplification that nucleated cell counts were estimated. The data were produced by immunoSEQ multiplex PCR, yet TCRdb's version contains in-frame clones alone and is incomplete. V, J and clone size derive from that table, while D and trimming were established from the DNA sequence. The table has some 400,000 clones, 80% to 90% seen once; the top ten hold 0.9% to 1.2%. The data belong to a study of blood T cell repertoires in COVID-19. Study-level information: Sites in the United States, Italy and Spain provided acute and convalescent COVID-19 samples.

Assignment of participants to cohorts was predicated upon participant-reported clinical history. Sequencing was done on a sample of PBMCs or T cells enriched from blood (not recorded which). The sequence came from a man in his thirties or forties who had recovered from COVID-19.

For the CDR3, the DNA is TGCGCCAGCAGCTTGGAACAGGGTTACACTGAAGCTTTCTTT. It codes for CASSLEQGYTEAFF. The gene calls are TRBV5-1 and TRBJ1-1; D might be TRBD1 (6 bases). The CDR3 consists of 14 residues. V was cut by 0 bases and J by 3 bases, with 9 bases left in between. CDR1 SGHRS and CDR2 YFSETQ come from the germline V gene.